Sequencing of this TCR beta chain was carried out in a study of T cells after yellow fever vaccination. A universal primer site and UMIs were added as TCR cDNA was made by 5'RACE template switching. TCRdb reprocessed the 5' RACE reads with MiXCR, giving one entry per CDR3 protein. The table lists 95,000 to 100,000 distinct CDR3 sequences, approximately 5.5% of them singletons. Overall study results and limits: Bulk-population clonotypes that are abundant could appear as contaminants in FACS-sorted repertoires. In post-booster samples, most primary-vaccination clones reappeared (about 96% CD4, around 87% CD8).

The CDR3 consists of 13 residues. The V end lost 0 bases, the J end lost 0 bases, and 5 bases lay between the germline ends. Germline assignment: CDR1 SQVTM and CDR2 ANQGSEA. The sample holds many counts of this clonotype. Antigen specificity is unknown. The sequences come from CD8+ T cells sorted from PBMCs, collected 10 days after the yellow fever booster vaccination. The TCR sequence derives from a man between 18 and 29 years old who received the YFV17D yellow fever vaccine. The chain combines TRBV29-1 with TRBJ1-1; D not certain. CDR3 coding DNA: TGCAGCGTTGAAGATGGCGTGAACACTGAAGCTTTCTTT. This sequence encodes CSVEDGVNTEAFF.